A single sample gave rise to the 3 T cell receptor beta chains below, sequenced in a study of tumour-infiltrating T cells in Burkitt lymphoma. Clones were read by immunoSEQ multiplex PCR, and TCRdb kept only the in-frame ones, dropping some. Of tens of thousands of clones in the sample, less than 40% were seen once. The sequenced sample was tumor tissue. The receptor source for this set is a human donor with Burkitt lymphoma.

There are a few counts of this clone. The V and J genes are TRBV20-1 and TRBJ2-5, with no clear D. The CDR3 loop spans 11 amino acids. Germline values: CDR1 DFQATT, CDR2 SNEGSKA (reference sequence). V was trimmed by 4 bases and J by 4 bases, leaving 7 bases between them. CDR3 nucleotide sequence: TGCAGTGCTACTCTTACAGAGACCCAGTACTTC. Residues: CSATLTETQYF.

The V and J genes are TRBV11-2 and TRBJ1-6, with a weak D call TRBD1 (5 bases). The CDR3 consists of 14 residues. Germline loops: CDR1 SGHAT, CDR2 FQNNGV. V lost 2 bases and J lost 6, with 8 bases in between. As DNA, the CDR3 is TGTGCCAGCAGCTTAAGTCAGGGTAATTCACCCCTCCACTTT. The encoded protein is CASSLSQGNSPLHF.

This clone appeared a few times. J is TRBJ2-3 and V is TRBV6-9; perhaps TRBD2 as D (5 bases). The germline V gene encodes CDR1 MNHGY and CDR2 SVAAGI. This CDR3 is built from 14 residues. Deletions cut 6 bases from V and 4 bases from J, with 14 bases between. The CDR3 DNA is TGTGCCAGCAGCCAAGATGAGGGCGCAGATACGCAGTATTTT. It is translated as CASSQDEGADTQYF.